Below are 29 T cell receptor beta chains sequenced from a single sample in a study of T cells in Graves' hyperthyroidism and ophthalmopathy. RNA transcripts provided the source from which TCR beta CDR3 regions were amplified. RT-PCR in the first round (using the HTBI primer set) targeted the TCR CDR3. TCRdb fed the multiplex PCR reads into MiXCR, producing one record per CDR3 protein. The sample holds 340,000 or so distinct CDR3 sequences, around a fifth seen once. The specimen sequenced was blood. These receptors originate from a woman aged 45-65 years with Graves' hyperthyroidism.

This clonotype was counted many times. This chain joins TRBV12-3 or TRBV12-4 and TRBJ2-3; D uncertain. V lost 3 bases to trimming and J lost 0 bases, with 7 bases between them. The CDR3 has 14 amino acids. The CDR3 here is CASSFYQSTDTQYF. The CDR3 bases are TGTGCCAGCAGTTTTTATCAAAGCACAGATACGCAGTATTTT.

This clonotype came up many times. The V gene is TRBV12-3 or TRBV12-4, the J gene TRBJ2-7; 9 bases match TRBD2. With 6 bases clipped from V and 0 bases from J, the junction kept 15 bases outside the gene matches. The CDR3 spans 18 residues. CDR3 in amino acids: CASSYSDLAGRSSYEQYF. In nucleotides, the CDR3 is TGTGCCAGCAGCTACTCGGATCTAGCGGGGAGAAGCTCCTACGAGCAGTACTTC.

This clonotype was counted at least ten times. The V gene is TRBV28, the J gene TRBJ2-7; 7 bases fit TRBD1. The V and J ends lost 8 bases and 6 bases, in that order; junction bases with no gene match: 7. CDR1 and CDR2 from the germline V gene are MDHEN and SYDVKM. The CDR3 is 12 residues long. For the CDR3, the DNA is TGTGCCAGCCGCCAGGGGGTCTTCGAGCAGTACTTC. As protein: CASRQGVFEQYF.

The V and J genes are TRBV20-1 and TRBJ2-7; D possibly corresponds to TRBD2 (5 bases). V was clipped by 4 bases and J by 7 bases, with 20 bases between them. Germline V gene lookup returns CDR1 DFQATT and CDR2 SNEGSKA (reference sequence). The CDR3 has 14 amino acids. The CDR3 DNA sequence: TGCAGTGCTAAACCCAGCGGCCTTTTGAGAGAGCAGTACTTC. Amino acids: CSAKPSGLLREQYF.

This clonotype was seen at least ten times. The V gene is TRBV11-1, the J gene TRBJ2-1; no clear D gene. V lost 0 bases to trimming and J lost 0 bases, with 12 bases between them. The germline gives CDR1 SGHAT, CDR2 FQDESV (reference sequence). The CDR3 totals 17 residues. The CDR3 DNA is TGTGCCAGCAGCTTAGCTGTTAGGGCGAGCTCCTACAATGAGCAGTTCTTC. Amino acid sequence: CASSLAVRASSYNEQFF.

This clonotype was found many times. CDR3 in DNA: TGCAGTGCGCGGGACAGACCTAGCACAGATACGCAGTATTTT. It yields the protein CSARDRPSTDTQYF. The chain links TRBV20-1 to TRBJ2-3, with D possibly TRBD1 on 7 matching bases. This CDR3 contains 14 residues. Germline V gene lookup returns CDR1 DFQATT and CDR2 SNEGSKA (reference sequence). V shed 6 bases and J shed 0 bases, with 13 bases lying between them.

This clonotype was detected many times. This chain uses TRBV27 with TRBJ1-1, with 8 bases lining up with TRBD1. This CDR3 has 14 residues. V lost 3 bases and J lost 2; bases outside the gene matches: 2. Germline lookup yields CDR1 MNHEY and CDR2 SMNVEV (reference sequence). The CDR3 loop is CASSFTGGNTEAFF. CDR3 DNA sequence: TGTGCCAGCAGTTTTACAGGGGGTAACACTGAAGCTTTCTTT.

This clonotype occurred many times. The CDR3 bases are TGTGCCAGCAGTTTGGGCAGAGCTAACTATGGCTACACCTTC. This encodes CASSLGRANYGYTF. The chain links TRBV28 to TRBJ1-2, with D uncertain. This CDR3 has 14 residues. V lost 3 bases, J lost 0 bases, and 8 bases lay in between. Germline V gene data show CDR1 as MDHEN and CDR2 as SYDVKM.

The chain couples TRBV27 to TRBJ2-7; D might be TRBD2 (6 bases). Between the trimmed V and J ends, which lost 7 bases and 5 bases, there was a span of 21 bases. The CDR3 runs 15 residues. Germline lookup yields CDR1 MNHEY and CDR2 SMNVEV (reference sequence). The CDR3 reads CASKVREVGGNEQYF. The DNA of the CDR3 is TGTGCCAGCAAGGTCAGGGAGGTTGGTGGTAACGAGCAGTACTTC.

This clonotype was found many times. V and J are TRBV5-1 and TRBJ2-5, with 12 bases aligning to TRBD2. In germline, CDR1 is SGHRS, CDR2 YFSETQ. Trimming removed 4 bases from V and 5 bases from J; junction bases left unmatched: 6. CDR3 size: 15 residues. CDR3 nucleotide sequence: TGCGCCAGCAGCGTGACTAGCGGGAGTTTCGAGACCCAGTACTTC. It yields the protein CASSVTSGSFETQYF.

The chain employs TRBV3-1 and TRBJ2-3, with 10 nucleotides matching TRBD1. The CDR3 has 16 residues. After removal of 4 bases from V and 4 bases from J, the junction contained 8 bases not matched to a gene. The V gene's germline CDR1 is LGHDT and CDR2 YNNKEL (reference sequence). The CDR3 sequence is CASSPRSGTGADTQYF. CDR3 nucleotide sequence: TGTGCCAGCAGCCCCAGAAGCGGGACAGGGGCAGATACGCAGTATTTT.

This clonotype was found many times. This chain joins TRBV7-3 and TRBJ2-1; weak D call: TRBD2 (7 bases). Deletions cut 2 bases from V and 12 bases from J, with 20 bases between. Germline V gene lookup returns CDR1 SGHTA and CDR2 FQGTGA. The CDR3 covers 15 residues. The CDR3: CASSLLGGGRGLQFF. In DNA form, the CDR3 reads TGTGCCAGCAGCTTATTGGGGGGGGGGCGCGGGTTGCAGTTCTTC.

To note about this clonotype: A much larger clone differs from this one at a single base, so this may be a read error. This rearrangement joins TRBV28 to TRBJ2-5; the match to TRBD1 covers 9 bases. CDR1 and CDR2 from the germline V gene are MDHEN and SYDVKM. The CDR3 has 16 residues. The DNA for the CDR3 is TGTACCAGCAGTTTAGCCGGGACAGGGAACAAGGAGACCCAGTACTTC. Amino acids: CTSSLAGTGNKETQYF. Full variable domain (rest looked up from reference TRBV28 and TRBJ2-5): DVKVTQSSRYLVKRTGEKVFLECVQDMDHENMFWYRQDPGLGLRLIYFSYDVKMKEKGDIPEGYSVSREKKERFSLILESASTNQTSMYLCTSSLAGTGNKETQYFGPGTRLLVL.

This clonotype was seen at least ten times. The V gene is TRBV2, the J gene TRBJ2-1; weak D call: TRBD2 (6 bases). This CDR3 has 13 amino acids. CDR1 and CDR2 from the germline V gene are SNHLY and FYNNEI. V was shortened by 8 bases and J by 9 bases, with 17 bases between the two germline ends. The CDR3 bases are TGTGCCAGCGTAGCGGTAGACCTCGGTGAGCAGTTCTTC. It translates to CASVAVDLGEQFF.

The sample holds a few counts of this clonotype. J is TRBJ2-4 and V is TRBV4-1; 8 bases line up with TRBD2. Germline V gene data show CDR1 as MGHRA and CDR2 as YSYEKL. J was trimmed by 2 bases and V by 4 bases; bases with no gene match: 13. The length of the CDR3 is 18 residues. CDR3 residues: CASSRVAGHWGSKNIQYF. The CDR3 nucleotides are TGCGCCAGCAGCCGGGTAGCGGGACATTGGGGATCCAAAAACATTCAGTACTTC.

This clonotype has ten or more counts. This rearrangement joins TRBV12-3 or TRBV12-4 to TRBJ1-5; 8 bases are a match to TRBD1. Trimming took 6 bases from V and 2 from J; bases not matched to a gene: 6. The CDR3 is 15 amino acids. CDR3 coding DNA: TGTGCCAGCAGCCCCGGACAGGGAGGCAATCAGCCCCAGCATTTT. It yields the protein CASSPGQGGNQPQHF.

This clonotype has ten or more counts. This may be a read error: a much more frequent sequence differs by one nucleotide. The rearrangement joins TRBV7-3 to TRBJ1-1, with a weak D call TRBD1 (6 bases). V was trimmed by 5 bases and J by 1 base, leaving 8 bases between them. The CDR3 has 13 amino acids. The germline CDR1 and CDR2 sequences are SGHTA and FQGTGA. As DNA, the CDR3 is TGTGCCAGCAGCATGGACAGGAACACTGAAGCTTTCTTT. Amino acids: CASSMDRNTEAFF.

This clonotype was detected ten times or more. The rearrangement uses TRBV5-1 and TRBJ2-1; TRBD1 agrees at 12 bases. J gave up 9 bases and V 6 bases, and 7 bases lay outside the gene matches. Per germline, CDR1 SGHRS and CDR2 YFSETQ. The length of the CDR3 is 14 residues. The CDR3 DNA reads as TGCGCCAGCAAGCCGGGACAGGGGGCGGGTGAGCAGTTCTTC. Its translation: CASKPGQGAGEQFF.

For this clonotype: This may be a read error, as it is one base from a much larger clone. The chain employs TRBV5-1 and TRBJ1-5; no firm D call. The CDR3 is 13 residues long. Germline CDR1 is SGHRS and CDR2 is YFSETQ. The DNA for the CDR3 is TGCGCCGGCAGCTTGGGATCCGGGCAGCCCCAGCATTTT. Encoded protein: CAGSLGSGQPQHF.

This clonotype came up many times. The gene calls are TRBV5-1 and TRBJ2-7; no firm D call. This CDR3 has 13 residues. Trimming shortened V by 1 base and J by 2 bases, and 7 bases separated the two germline ends. Looked up from germline, CDR1 is SGHRS and CDR2 is YFSETQ. The CDR3 region is CASSLTSAYEQYF. The CDR3 coding sequence is TGCGCCAGCAGCTTGACATCCGCCTACGAGCAGTACTTC.

The gene calls are TRBV19 and TRBJ2-3; 15 nucleotides align to TRBD2. Germline trimming cut 3 bases from V and 6 bases from J; bases unmatched to any gene: 4. This CDR3 comprises 16 residues. Per the germline V gene, CDR1 is LNHDA and CDR2 is SQIVND (reference sequence). This CDR3 reads CASSIGLAGGPDTQYF. DNA of the CDR3: TGTGCCAGTAGTATCGGACTAGCGGGAGGGCCCGATACGCAGTATTTT.

This sequence joins TRBV9 and TRBJ1-4; D might be TRBD1 (5 bases). The CDR3 has 14 amino acids. The V gene's germline CDR1 is SGDLS and CDR2 YYNGEE. V was pared by 0 bases and J by 5 bases, with 8 bases between. The CDR3 reads CASSVGQINEKLFF. CDR3 DNA: TGTGCCAGCAGCGTAGGACAGATAAATGAAAAACTGTTTTTT.

This clonotype was found a few times. The gene calls are TRBV11-3 and TRBJ1-4; D unclear. CDR3 size: 15 residues. Per germline, CDR1 SGHNT and CDR2 YENEEA. V gave up 3 bases and J gave up 3 bases, with 11 bases separating them. As DNA, the CDR3 is TGTGCCAGCAGCTTCATGACGGGGTCTAATGAAAAACTGTTTTTT. Translated, it gives CASSFMTGSNEKLFF.

This clonotype appeared a few times. This rearrangement joins TRBV5-8 to TRBJ2-5, with TRBD1 matching 11 bases. This CDR3 is built from 15 residues. Per germline, CDR1 SGHTS and CDR2 YDEGEE. V dropped 4 bases and J dropped 6; count of bases not matched to a gene: 8. The CDR3 reads CASSGWTGGVQTQYF. CDR3 in DNA: TGTGCCAGCAGCGGTTGGACAGGGGGCGTGCAGACCCAGTACTTC.

The chain has TRBV20-1 and TRBJ2-2; perhaps D is TRBD1 or TRBD2 (5 bases each). Germline-derived CDR1 and CDR2 are DFQATT and SNEGSKA (reference sequence). The length of the CDR3 is 14 residues. V was shortened by 1 base and J by 0 bases, with 6 bases between the two germline ends. In DNA form, the CDR3 reads TGCAGTGCTAGAGCGGGGCCGAACACCGGGGAGCTGTTTTTT. Protein: CSARAGPNTGELFF.

This clonotype has a count of ten or more. This rearrangement joins TRBV18 to TRBJ1-5; D gene unclear. In germline, CDR1 is KGHSH, CDR2 LQKENI. This CDR3 region has 13 residues. V was clipped by 3 bases and J by 11 bases, with 14 bases between them. DNA for the CDR3: TGTGCCAGCTCACCTCGCAGAGAATCAGCCCAGCATTTT. This gives the protein CASSPRRESAQHF.

The rearrangement joins TRBV28 to TRBJ2-1, with 12 bases aligning to TRBD2. CDR3 length: 22 residues. Losses at the gene ends were 2 bases for V and 1 base for J; bases not matched to a gene: 18. CDR1 and CDR2 (germline): MDHEN, SYDVKM. CDR3 DNA sequence: TGTGCCAGCAGTTTACCCATACTTGGACTAGCGGGACCCACGCATTCCTACAATGAGCAGTTCTTC. Translating gives CASSLPILGLAGPTHSYNEQFF.

This clonotype was seen at least ten times. This sequence joins TRBV20-1 and TRBJ2-2, with 7 bases aligning to TRBD1. Germline CDR1 DFQATT, CDR2 SNEGSKA (reference sequence). J lost 4 bases, V lost 2 bases, and 7 bases had no gene match. CDR3 length equals 15 residues. This chain's CDR3 is CSARSQPGGTGELFF. The CDR3 DNA reads TGCAGTGCTAGAAGCCAACCAGGGGGCACCGGGGAGCTGTTTTTT.

This clonotype was observed many times. CDR3 loop: CASGQRNTEAFF. CDR3 DNA: TGTGCCAGCGGGCAGCGGAACACTGAAGCTTTCTTT. This chain uses TRBV5-5 with TRBJ1-1, with D unclear. The V gene's germline CDR1 is SGHKS and CDR2 YYEKEE (reference sequence). The V end lost 7 bases, the J end lost 1 base, and 8 bases lay between the germline ends. The CDR3 runs to 12 residues.